This is a list of T cell receptor beta chains from one sample in a study of T cells in tuberculosis. Assay: immunoSEQ multiplex PCR; the TCRdb copy retains only in-frame clones and omits some. The table shows roughly 34,000 clones, with approximately 96% occurring only once. Sample: PBMCs. These receptors were obtained from a donor aged 10 to 29 with latent tuberculosis or without tuberculosis infection. The CDR3 runs from the conserved cysteine through the conserved F or W. Fields, in order: D gene, clone size, CDR3 length, J gene, V gene, CDR3 protein, CDR3 DNA. A D gene is named only where the DNA matches it firmly. Not every row has a clone size; where given, it reads once, few, many or a size class.

>TRBD1|.|14|TRBJ2-5|TRBV5-1
CASSLAGQGETQYF
TGCGCCAGCAGCTTGGCCGGACAGGGAGAGACCCAGTACTTC
>TRBD1|.|16|TRBJ1-2|TRBV28
CASDPSIGRQGGGYTF
TGTGCCAGCGACCCTTCTATTGGGAGACAGGGTGGTGGCTACACCTTC
>.|.|16|TRBJ2-2|TRBV9
CASSVGRYANTGELFF
TGTGCCAGCAGCGTAGGTAGATACGCGAACACCGGGGAGCTGTTTTTT
>.|.|12|TRBJ1-1|TRBV6-5
CASRNTGPEAFF
TGTGCCAGCAGGAACACAGGGCCTGAAGCTTTCTTT
>.|.|14|TRBJ2-1|TRBV29-1
CSAAGITGYNEQFF
TGCAGCGCGGCGGGGATTACGGGGTACAATGAGCAGTTCTTC
>.|.|15|TRBJ2-5|TRBV7-9
CASSRFGGKAETQYF
TGTGCCAGCAGCCGCTTCGGAGGGAAGGCAGAGACCCAGTACTTC
>TRBD1|.|16|TRBJ2-4|TRBV7-8
CASRGTGGMAKNIQYF
TGTGCCAGCAGAGGGACAGGGGGCATGGCCAAAAACATTCAGTACTTC
>.|.|16|TRBJ2-7|TRBV6-1
CASSEGPSLGVYEQYF
TGTGCCAGCAGTGAAGGTCCTTCCCTAGGGGTCTACGAGCAGTACTTC
>TRBD2|.|14|TRBJ2-7|TRBV7-2
CASSLSGGAYEQYF
TGTGCCAGCAGCTTAAGCGGGGGGGCCTACGAGCAGTACTTC
>.|.|12|TRBJ1-2|TRBV10-2
CASKEVPGGYTF
TGCGCCAGCAAGGAGGTCCCGGGGGGCTACACCTTC
>.|once|14|TRBJ2-7|TRBV2
CASSAISLEDEQYF
TGTGCCAGCAGTGCTATTAGTCTTGAAGACGAGCAGTACTTC
>.|once|14|TRBJ1-2|TRBV4-2
CASSQPQTDYGYTF
TGTGCCAGCAGCCAGCCACAAACCGACTATGGCTACACCTTC
>.|.|13|TRBJ2-1|TRBV7-3
CASSQGQNNEQFF
TGTGCCAGCAGCCAAGGACAAAACAATGAGCAGTTCTTC
>.|.|15|TRBJ1-5|TRBV5-1
CASREGTNSNQPQHF
TGCGCCAGCAGGGAGGGGACGAATAGCAATCAGCCCCAGCATTTT
>.|.|14|TRBJ2-1|TRBV29-1
CSVETGRPYNEQFF
TGCAGCGTTGAGACGGGGAGGCCCTACAATGAGCAGTTCTTC
>.|.|13|TRBJ1-3|TRBV9
CASSGTTGNTIYF
TGTGCCAGCAGCGGGACAACTGGAAACACCATATATTTT
>TRBD2|.|16|TRBJ2-5|TRBV4-2
CASSQEGGGGAETQYF
TGTGCCAGCAGCCAAGAAGGAGGCGGGGGGGCCGAGACCCAGTACTTC
>TRBD1|.|13|TRBJ2-7|TRBV6-5
CASRLDRGHEQYF
TGTGCCAGCAGACTCGACAGGGGCCACGAGCAGTACTTC
>.|.|13|TRBJ1-1|TRBV27
CASKLGVNTEAFF
TGTGCCAGCAAGTTAGGGGTAAACACTGAAGCTTTCTTT
>TRBD1|.|13|TRBJ1-1|TRBV2
CASSEQGGTEAFF
TGTGCCAGCAGTGAGCAGGGGGGAACTGAAGCTTTCTTT
>.|.|18|TRBJ2-5|TRBV1
CTSSQVDYRLCRNETQYF
TGCACCAGCAGCCAGGTCGACTACCGCCTCTGCAGGAACGAGACCCAGTACTTC
>.|.|14|TRBJ2-7|TRBV9
CASSPTRGDYEQYF
TGTGCCAGCAGCCCAACCCGCGGGGACTACGAGCAGTACTTC
>TRBD2|.|16|TRBJ2-1|TRBV27
CASSEPGGSSYNEQFF
TGTGCCAGCAGCGAACCGGGGGGGTCATCCTACAATGAGCAGTTCTTC
>.|few|11|TRBJ1-1|TRBV30
CAWDGRGQAFF
TGTGCCTGGGATGGTAGAGGCCAAGCTTTCTTT
>.|.|15|TRBJ2-1|TRBV19
CASHGTEATRHEQFF
TGTGCCAGTCATGGCACGGAGGCCACCCGCCATGAGCAGTTCTTC
>.|.|14|TRBJ1-4|TRBV5-5
CASSRLQGDEKLFF
TGTGCCAGCAGCAGACTACAGGGCGATGAAAAACTGTTTTTT
>.|.|16|TRBJ1-5|TRBV15
CATSRDLRVRDQPQHF
TGTGCCACCAGCAGAGATCTAAGAGTTCGGGATCAGCCCCAGCATTTT
>.|.|10|TRBJ2-1|TRBV7-8
CASSRDEQFF
TGTGCCAGCAGTCGGGATGAGCAGTTCTTC
>.|.|15|TRBJ1-4|TRBV21-1
CASRKRRAGNEKLFF
TGTGCCAGCAGAAAAAGGAGAGCGGGGAATGAAAAACTGTTTTTT
>.|.|14|TRBJ2-3|TRBV5-1
CASSLARNPDTQYF
TGCGCCAGCAGCTTGGCGCGGAATCCAGATACGCAGTATTTT
>.|.|12|TRBJ2-7|TRBV19
CATRDRFYEQYF
TGTGCCACTCGAGACAGGTTCTACGAGCAGTACTTC
>TRBD1|.|14|TRBJ2-2|TRBV9
CASSAGTGIGELFF
TGTGCCAGCAGCGCTGGGACAGGGATCGGGGAGCTGTTTTTT
>.|few|15|TRBJ1-2|TRBV9
CASSVDGRAVDGYTF
TGTGCCAGCAGCGTAGATGGCAGGGCGGTGGATGGCTACACCTTC
>.|.|12|TRBJ2-2|TRBV5-1
CASGMQGEELFF
TGCGCCAGCGGAATGCAGGGTGAGGAGCTGTTTTTT
>.|.|15|TRBJ1-2|TRBV9
CASSGQSIANYGYTF
TGTGCCAGCAGCGGACAGTCTATAGCTAACTATGGCTACACCTTC
>.|.|11|TRBJ2-7|TRBV11-3
CASSLVSEQYF
TGTGCCAGCAGCTTAGTCAGCGAGCAGTACTTC
>.|once|17|TRBJ1-1|TRBV12-5
CASGLVGQGTMNTEAFF
TGTGCTAGTGGTTTGGTAGGCCAGGGGACCATGAACACTGAAGCTTTCTTT
>TRBD1|.|15|TRBJ2-7|TRBV9
CASSVTADRGSEQYF
TGTGCCAGCAGCGTTACTGCGGACAGGGGGTCCGAGCAGTACTTC
>TRBD1|.|13|TRBJ1-2|TRBV29-1
CSVGQGVGYGYTF
TGCAGCGTTGGACAGGGAGTGGGCTATGGCTACACCTTC
>TRBD1|.|14|TRBJ1-1|TRBV5-1
CASSPGQLGSEAFF
TGCGCCAGCAGCCCGGGACAGCTGGGGTCTGAAGCTTTCTTT